This TCR beta chain was observed in a study of blood T cell repertoires in COVID-19. Per the original data handling: By means of reference gene primer amplification, nucleated cell counts were estimated. Repertoires were generated with immunoSEQ multiplex PCR, while TCRdb's copy carries only in-frame clones and drops some. V, J and clone size were drawn from that table, and D and trimming were deduced from the DNA. The sample yields some 150,000 clones, around 89% seen once. The CDR3 extends over 17 amino acids. Germline V lookup: CDR1 MNHNS, CDR2 SASEGT. The V gene lost 0 bases and the J gene lost 4 bases, with 19 bases spanning the gap.

The sequence derives from a woman aged 40 to 49 with acute or convalescent COVID-19. The rearrangement uses TRBV6-1 and TRBJ2-7; D possibly corresponds to TRBD1 (6 bases). Sequencing was carried out using peripheral blood. CDR3: CASSEAGPSGTRYEQYF. The CDR3 nucleotides read TGTGCCAGCAGTGAAGCCGGACCCTCCGGGACAAGATACGAGCAGTACTTC.